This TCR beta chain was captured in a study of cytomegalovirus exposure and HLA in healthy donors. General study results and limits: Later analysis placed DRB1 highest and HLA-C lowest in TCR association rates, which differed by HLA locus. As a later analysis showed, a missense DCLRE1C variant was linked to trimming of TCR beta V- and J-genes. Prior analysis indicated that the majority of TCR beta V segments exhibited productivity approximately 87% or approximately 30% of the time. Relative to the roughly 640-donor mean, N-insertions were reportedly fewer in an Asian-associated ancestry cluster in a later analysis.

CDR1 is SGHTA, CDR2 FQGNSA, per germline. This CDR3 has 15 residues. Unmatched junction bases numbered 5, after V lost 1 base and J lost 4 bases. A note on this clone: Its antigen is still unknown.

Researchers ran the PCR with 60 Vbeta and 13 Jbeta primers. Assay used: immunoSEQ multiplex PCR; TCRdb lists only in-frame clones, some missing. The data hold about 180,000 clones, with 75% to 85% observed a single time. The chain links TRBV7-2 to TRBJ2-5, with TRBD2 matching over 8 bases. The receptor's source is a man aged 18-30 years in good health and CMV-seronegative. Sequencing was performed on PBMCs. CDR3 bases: TGTGCCAGCAGCTTAGGGGGACTAGTGGTAGAGACCCAGTACTTC. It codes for CASSLGGLVVETQYF. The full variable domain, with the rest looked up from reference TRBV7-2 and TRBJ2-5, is GAGVSQSPSNKVTEKGKDVELRCDPISGHTALYWYRQSLGQGLEFLIYFQGNSAPDKSGLPSDRFSAERTGGSVSTLTIQRTQQEDSAVYLCASSLGGLVVETQYFGPGTRLLVL.